The entry that follows covers one TCR beta chain sequence. This clone is a singleton in its sample. The antigen it binds to is not known. No qualities accompany the bases; no much larger clone lies one base away. The CDR3 regions of human TCRbeta chains were subjected to immunosequencing. The authors processed their data as follows. TCRs in the repertoires were matched against a reference library of SARS-CoV-2-specific TCRs that had been generated with the MIRA antigen-specificity platform. Breadth meant the fraction of unique TCRs that were SARS-CoV-2-associated, whereas depth meant the fraction of total T cells that were SARS-CoV-2-associated. Using the MIRA data, every spike-specific TCR was mapped to the spike region that the TCR reacted to and assigned to either a CD4 or a CD8 class. Log10-transformed breadth and depth values were compared by one-way ANOVA with Sidak's multiple comparisons tests. TCRdb's version of the immuneACCESS table is confined to in-frame rearrangements and falls short of the full clone set. An unresolved V gene accounts for under half of the shortfall where checked; the remainder is of unknown origin. The DNA was the basis for D and trimming; V, J and clone size are from that table. For this sample the table gives roughly 91,000 clones, of which around nine tenths were detected only once. The ten largest clones capture around 3% of the sample.

The sample originates from a study of T cell responses to AZD1222 COVID-19 vaccine (dated by TCRdb to the early 2020s). For the study in its entirety: Because spike-specific TCR depth and breadth did not differ between the two schedules, AZD1222 recipients who got a second dose at roughly 4 weeks were pooled with those who got a second dose at roughly 12 weeks. A total of just over 230 trial participants underwent TCR sequencing, of whom nearly 210 received two doses of AZD1222 and about 25 received two doses of the MenACWY control vaccine. Trial participants were enrolled by age into subgroups of 18-55, 56-69 and 70-plus years, and roughly 160, 29 and 62 TCR-sequenced participants, respectively, were included in these subgroups.

V loses 3 bases of germline sequence and J loses 0 bases, and the interval between the two ends is 20 bases. The germline V gene specifies SGHDT as CDR1 and YYEEEE as CDR2. The CDR3 has 18 amino acids, counting the end cysteine and phenylalanine. Just CDR3 DNA is preserved here, 54 bases in frame from base 1. What this sample's time point label stands for: baseline before first vaccination. Samples from vaccinated people were obtained from the UK trials COV001 and COV002, which included a single-blind randomized controlled phase 2/3 trial of AZD1222 (ChAdOx1 nCoV-19) in healthy adults. For TCRbeta chain sequencing, PBMC samples from trial participants were taken at day 0 and at day 28 after the second dose. What the authors observed across the whole study: After two AZD1222 doses, both the breadth and the depth of spike-specific TCRs were significantly higher than at day 0 and than in MenACWY recipients. Conclusions about previously exposed vaccinees are limited, since just 5 to 7 AZD1222 recipients were seropositive for SARS-CoV-2 at baseline. Reportedly, almost half of the unique spike-specific TCRs recognized epitopes lying outside the regions that are mutated in the B.1.351 and B.1.1.7 variants. CD4 TCRs associated with the vaccine covered the entire spike protein, and the dominant responses were in regions 160-218 and 743-854. Participants were mostly white British, with more females than males. The authors suggested clonal diversity may have been underestimated. Because no samples from the day 14 peak response were available, repertoires could be characterized only after the peak T cell response. The 56-69-year group was small, and its depth increase did not reach significance, likely because of low power.

The receptor comes from an adult in good health. The chain links TRBV5-6 with TRBJ2-3; the D gene cannot be resolved beyond TRBD1 or TRBD2, each matching 6 bases. Sample: peripheral blood, taken on day 0 of AZD1222 vaccination. The CDR3 reads as follows: CASSSPVDGGLSTDTQYF. The nucleotides are TGTGCCAGCAGCTCTCCCGTCGATGGGGGGCTTAGCACAGATACGCAGTATTTT.